Shown below are 10 T cell receptor beta chains from a single sample sequenced in a study of cytomegalovirus exposure and HLA in healthy donors. In the PCR, 60 Vbeta and 13 Jbeta primers were used. The table came from immunoSEQ multiplex PCR; TCRdb's copy has only in-frame clones and leaves some out. The sample consists of hundreds of thousands of clones, roughly two thirds of them appearing once. Source material: PBMCs. The receptors stem from a female donor in good health and CMV-seronegative.

This clone was recorded a few times. This rearrangement joins TRBV6-1 to TRBJ2-1; 7 nucleotides agree with TRBD2. CDR3 length: 15 residues. Germline CDR1 and CDR2: MNHNS and SASEGT. V lost 8 bases, J lost 0 bases, and 7 bases stayed unmatched. CDR3 in DNA: TGTGCCAGCGAGCGGGGACGGGACTCCTACAATGAGCAGTTCTTC. Residues: CASERGRDSYNEQFF.

The rearrangement links TRBV18 to TRBJ2-7; 10 nucleotides line up with TRBD1. CDR1 and CDR2 from the germline V gene are KGHSH and LQKENI. V lost 5 bases and J lost 3; bases outside the gene matches: 4. This CDR3 contains 14 residues. Written as DNA, the CDR3 is TGTGCCAGCTCATCGGGGACAGGGGTCTACGAGCAGTACTTC. Translating gives CASSSGTGVYEQYF.

CDR3 bases: TGTGCCAGCAGTTTAGATCGGTGGCTAGCGGGAATCGTCACCGGGGAGCTGTTTTTT. Protein sequence: CASSLDRWLAGIVTGELFF. V is TRBV28 and J is TRBJ2-2; 9 bases align to TRBD2. Germline-derived CDR1 and CDR2 are MDHEN and SYDVKM. J was trimmed by 4 bases and V by 2 bases; bases with no gene match: 14. CDR3 size: 19 residues.

This clone was detected only a few times. The chain links TRBV11-2 to TRBJ2-1; possible D gene TRBD2, 5 bases. The germline gives CDR1 SGHAT, CDR2 FQNNGV. This CDR3 spans 14 amino acids. The ends were cut back, 7 bases at V and 2 bases at J, with 12 bases in the middle. The DNA for the CDR3 is TGTGCCAGCAACCCCGGGAAACCCTACAATGAGCAGTTCTTC. Amino acids: CASNPGKPYNEQFF.

This chain uses TRBV9 with TRBJ2-3; D may be TRBD2 (5 bases). CDR3 length: 15 residues. Germline CDR1 reads SGDLS; CDR2 reads YYNGEE. The germline V and J ends were trimmed by 0 bases and 1 base, with 9 bases remaining between them. The CDR3 DNA follows: TGTGCCAGCAGCGTAGAGGCGGGCCGCACAGATACGCAGTATTTT. Protein: CASSVEAGRTDTQYF.

V usage is TRBV18 and J usage is TRBJ2-1, with TRBD1 matching 8 bases. Unmatched junction bases numbered 8, after V lost 0 bases and J lost 4 bases. Germline V gives CDR1 KGHSH, CDR2 LQKENI. This CDR3 contains 17 residues. CDR3 protein: CASSPPGDRMFYNEQFF. The CDR3 DNA reads as TGTGCCAGCTCACCACCCGGGGACAGGATGTTTTACAATGAGCAGTTCTTC.

The chain employs TRBV30 and TRBJ2-3, with TRBD2 as a possible D gene (6 bases). This CDR3 is built from 13 residues. Per the germline V gene, CDR1 is GTSNPN and CDR2 is SVGIG (reference sequence). The V gene lost 5 bases and the J gene lost 5 bases, with 14 bases spanning the gap. In DNA form, the CDR3 reads TGTGCCTGGCGGGACTCGAGGAGAGATACGCAGTATTTT. This encodes CAWRDSRRDTQYF.

This clone came up a few times. The rearrangement links TRBV11-3 to TRBJ2-7; 15 nucleotides match TRBD2. CDR1 and CDR2 from the germline V gene are SGHNT and YENEEA. V lost 4 bases to trimming and J lost 2 bases; unmatched junction nucleotides: 3. The length of the CDR3 is 16 residues. The CDR3 here is CASSSRTSGRAYEQYF. The CDR3 coding sequence is TGTGCCAGCAGCTCCCGGACTAGCGGGAGGGCCTACGAGCAGTACTTC. The entire variable domain, with the rest obtained from reference TRBV11-3 and TRBJ2-7, is as follows: EAGVVQSPRYKIIEKKQPVAFWCNPISGHNTLYWYLQNLGQGPELLIRYENEEAVDDSQLPKDRFSAERLKGVDSTLKIQPAELGDSAVYLCASSSRTSGRAYEQYFGPGTRLTVT.

As to this clone: The junction shows a germline mismatch at one end, possibly a read error. V gene TRBV7-9 combines with J gene TRBJ1-5, with D perhaps matching TRBD1 (6 bases). The CDR3 runs 14 residues. Germline lookup yields CDR1 SEHNR and CDR2 FQNEAQ (reference sequence). CDR3 nucleotides: TGTTCCAGCAGCCTAGGACAGTTGAATCAGCCCCAGCATTTT. Residues: CSSSLGQLNQPQHF.

DNA of the CDR3: TGTGCCAGCAGACCTGGGTCGAACAGGGTATCCTACGAGCAGTACTTC. Translation gives CASRPGSNRVSYEQYF. The chain employs TRBV28 and TRBJ2-7, with D tentatively TRBD1 (6 bases). The germline V gene has CDR1 MDHEN and CDR2 SYDVKM. The CDR3 has 16 amino acids. V lost 6 bases and J 1 base, leaving 19 bases between the germline ends.